This T cell receptor beta chain was sequenced during a study of blood T cells in healthy people across ages (dated by TCRdb to between 2014 and 2017). At the level of the whole study: Template switching captured roughly one uniquely barcoded TCR beta cDNA molecule per two T cells in model experiments. Using deep sequencing normalized with unique cDNA molecular identifiers, the study measured how TCR beta repertoire diversity changes with age. The donors were divided into four age groups: young (average approximately 16 years), middle-aged (about 39), aged (roughly 60) and long-lived (about 84). To avoid experimental bias, donors of different ages were spread randomly across the sequencing lanes. Two additional independent replicas of 1 million unique cDNA reads from the same blood draw were analyzed for two donors (one aged 18 to 30 and one aged 80 or older).

General findings and caveats noted by the study authors: As age increased, observed TCR beta diversity per million T cells dropped in a roughly linear way, and a significant reduction was already evident by age 40. Because profiling used bulk unsorted PBMCs, naive and antigen-experienced compartments could not be compared conclusively. A strong correlation was found between observed TCR beta diversity and the percentage of naive T cells measured by flow cytometry. Donor CMV infection status was unknown, potentially confounding age-related changes in expanded clonotypes. Estimates of total diversity based on one million sequenced T cells were regarded as lower bounds and as underestimates. Compared with the aged group, more naive CD4+ T cells, fewer expanded clones and increased TCR diversity were shown by the long-lived group, suggesting age selection.

The donors were roughly 40 Caucasian individuals from Russia, aged roughly 6 to 100 years, who were systemically healthy. Each donor gave ten milliliters of peripheral blood, collected into EDTA-treated Vacutainer tubes. Ficoll-Paque density-gradient centrifugation was used to isolate PBMCs, with at least 6 million per sample. Total RNA was extracted from PBMCs with Trizol reagent, with at least 6 micrograms obtained per sample. Naive CD45RAhigh/CD27high T cell percentages were measured by flow cytometry on a PBMC aliquot from every donor. This clonotype was seen more than once but under ten times. The antigen this receptor binds is unknown. Nothing much larger sits one base from this clone, and base qualities are not available. The library was obtained by 5' RACE. Data came from an Illumina HiSeq 2500. A second PCR of about 6 to 12 cycles was run with a J-beta primer mix and a sample-barcoded 5' primer. A unique molecular identifier was introduced onto each TCR beta cDNA molecule by a template-switch 5' adaptor carrying 12 random nucleotides. At least 2.5 million CDR3-containing paired-end reads were obtained from each sample. First-strand cDNA synthesis was performed from all RNA using the Mint cDNA synthesis kit, with priming by a TRBC-specific oligonucleotide. Following uracil-DNA glycosylase treatment, a first 18-cycle PCR with universal primers M1SS and BC2_uni_R was performed on all cDNA. The study's own analysis went as follows. For normalization, 1 million high-quality reads were randomly selected from each sample, with every read carrying a distinct molecular identifier. Reads sharing molecular identifiers were discarded rather than binned into consensus sequences. MiTCR, with a Q25 quality threshold and the strictest error-elimination algorithm, was used for CDR3 identification, clonotype clustering and error correction. Lower-bound total TCR beta diversity was estimated with a nonparametric unseen species model using Euler transformation. Starting from the raw public reads, TCRdb applied fastp trimming at Q25, assembled clones with MiXCR and retained in-frame beta chains. Records with the same CDR3 protein are collapsed into one entry carrying the most frequent genes and DNA. These V and J calls are TCRdb output, not the study's own analysis. Present in this sample are roughly 1.5 million distinct CDR3 sequences, roughly two fifths of which were seen just once. The ten top clones hold about 3.8% of the sample.

Between the V and J ends, shortened by 2 bases and 0 bases respectively, the junction contains 11 bases. Including cysteine and phenylalanine, the CDR3 has 16 amino acids. The DNA shown is the 48-base CDR3, in frame from base 1. Taken from the germline V gene, the CDR1 and CDR2 loops are SGHTA and FQGNSA. In this chain, TRBV7-2 is recombined with TRBJ2-1; TRBD2 is possibly the D segment (6 matching bases). The clonotype originates from a woman between 18 and 29 years old in good health. Sequencing was carried out using blood. The encoded CDR3 is CASSLTGRASYNEQFF. The DNA sequence follows: TGTGCCAGCAGCTTAACCGGGAGAGCCTCCTACAATGAGCAGTTCTTC.